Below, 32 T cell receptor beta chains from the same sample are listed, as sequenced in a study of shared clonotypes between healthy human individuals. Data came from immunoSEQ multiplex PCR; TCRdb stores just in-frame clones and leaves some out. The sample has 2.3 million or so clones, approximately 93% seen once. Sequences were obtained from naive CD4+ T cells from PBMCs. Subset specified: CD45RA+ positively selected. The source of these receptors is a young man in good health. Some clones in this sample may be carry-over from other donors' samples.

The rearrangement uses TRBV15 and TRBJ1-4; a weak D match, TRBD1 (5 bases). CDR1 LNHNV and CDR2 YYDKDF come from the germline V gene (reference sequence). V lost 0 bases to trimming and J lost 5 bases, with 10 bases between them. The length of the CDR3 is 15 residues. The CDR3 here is CATSREVRGNEKLFF. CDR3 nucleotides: TGTGCCACCAGCAGAGAGGTCCGGGGGAATGAAAAACTGTTTTTT.

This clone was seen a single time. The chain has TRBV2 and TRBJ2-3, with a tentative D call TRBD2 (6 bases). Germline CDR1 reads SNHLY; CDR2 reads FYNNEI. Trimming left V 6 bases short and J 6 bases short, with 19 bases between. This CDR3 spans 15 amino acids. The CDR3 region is CASSPTRASSDTQYF. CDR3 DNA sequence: TGTGCCAGCAGCCCGACTAGGGCAAGCTCGGATACGCAGTATTTT.

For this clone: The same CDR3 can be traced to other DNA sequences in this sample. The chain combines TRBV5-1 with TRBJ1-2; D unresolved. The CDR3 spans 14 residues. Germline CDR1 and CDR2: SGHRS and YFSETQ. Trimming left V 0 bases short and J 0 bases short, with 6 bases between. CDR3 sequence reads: CASSLGGSNYGYTF. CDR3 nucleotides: TGCGCCAGCAGCTTGGGCGGATCTAACTATGGCTACACCTTC.

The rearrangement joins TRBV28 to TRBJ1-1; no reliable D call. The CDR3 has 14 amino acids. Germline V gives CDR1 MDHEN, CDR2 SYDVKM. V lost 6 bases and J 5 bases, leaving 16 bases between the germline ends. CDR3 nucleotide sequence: TGTGCCAGCAGCCAAATGCCACGGGGAACTGAAGCTTTCTTT. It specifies CASSQMPRGTEAFF.

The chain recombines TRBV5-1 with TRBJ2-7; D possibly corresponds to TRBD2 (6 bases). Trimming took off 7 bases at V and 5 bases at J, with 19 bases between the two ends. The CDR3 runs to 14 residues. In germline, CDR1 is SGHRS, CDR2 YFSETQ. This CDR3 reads CASLAPGGVDEQYF. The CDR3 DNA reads TGCGCCAGCCTCGCACCCGGCGGGGTGGACGAGCAGTACTTC.

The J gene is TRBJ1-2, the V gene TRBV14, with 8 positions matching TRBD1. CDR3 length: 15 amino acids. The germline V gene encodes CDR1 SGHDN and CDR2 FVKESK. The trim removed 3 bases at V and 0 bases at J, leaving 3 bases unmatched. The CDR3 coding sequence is TGTGCCAGCAGCCAGGACAGGGCACCTAACTATGGCTACACCTTC. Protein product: CASSQDRAPNYGYTF.

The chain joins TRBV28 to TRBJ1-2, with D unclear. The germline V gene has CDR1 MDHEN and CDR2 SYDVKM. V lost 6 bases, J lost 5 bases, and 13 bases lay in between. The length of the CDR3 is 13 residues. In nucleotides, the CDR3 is TGTGCCAGCAGATTCTTTTTGGGGTATGGCTACACCTTC. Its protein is CASRFFLGYGYTF.

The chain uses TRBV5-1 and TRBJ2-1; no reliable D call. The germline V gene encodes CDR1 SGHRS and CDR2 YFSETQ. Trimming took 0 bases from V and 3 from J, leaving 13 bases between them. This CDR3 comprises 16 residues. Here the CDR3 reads CASSLGARSLYNEQFF. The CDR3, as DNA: TGCGCCAGCAGCTTGGGGGCACGTTCCCTCTACAATGAGCAGTTCTTC. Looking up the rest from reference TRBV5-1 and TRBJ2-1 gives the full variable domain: KAGVTQTPRYLIKTRGQQVTLSCSPISGHRSVSWYQQTPGQGLQFLFEYFSETQRNKGNFPGRFSGRQFSNSRSEMNVSTLELGDSALYLCASSLGARSLYNEQFFGPGTRLTVL.

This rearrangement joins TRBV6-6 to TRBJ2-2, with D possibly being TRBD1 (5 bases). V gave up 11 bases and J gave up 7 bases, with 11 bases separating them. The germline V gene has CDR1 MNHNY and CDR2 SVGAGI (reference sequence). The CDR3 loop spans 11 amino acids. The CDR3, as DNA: TGTGCCGGATGGGGCTTCGGGGAGCTGTTTTTT. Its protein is CAGWGFGELFF.

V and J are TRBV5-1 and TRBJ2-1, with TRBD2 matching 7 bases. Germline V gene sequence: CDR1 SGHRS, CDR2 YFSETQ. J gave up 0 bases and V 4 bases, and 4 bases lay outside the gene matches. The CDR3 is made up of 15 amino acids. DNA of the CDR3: TGCGCCAGCAGCGGACGGGACTACTCCTACAATGAGCAGTTCTTC. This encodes CASSGRDYSYNEQFF.

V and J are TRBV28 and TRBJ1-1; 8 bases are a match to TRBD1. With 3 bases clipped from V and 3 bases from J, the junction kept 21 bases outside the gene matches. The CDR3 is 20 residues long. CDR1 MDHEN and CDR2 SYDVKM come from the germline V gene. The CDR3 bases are TGTGCCAGCAGTTTTCCCCGGCGAGAGTTTGGCAGGGGGCTTTACACTGAAGCTTTCTTT. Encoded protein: CASSFPRREFGRGLYTEAFF.

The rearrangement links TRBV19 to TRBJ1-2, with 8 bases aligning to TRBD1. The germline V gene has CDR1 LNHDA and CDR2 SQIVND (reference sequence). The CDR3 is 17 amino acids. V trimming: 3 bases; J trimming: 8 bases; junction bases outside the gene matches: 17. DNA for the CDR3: TGTGCCAGTAGTATCCCGGCAGGGGGCCAGTATCGCCTAGGCTACACCTTC. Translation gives CASSIPAGGQYRLGYTF.

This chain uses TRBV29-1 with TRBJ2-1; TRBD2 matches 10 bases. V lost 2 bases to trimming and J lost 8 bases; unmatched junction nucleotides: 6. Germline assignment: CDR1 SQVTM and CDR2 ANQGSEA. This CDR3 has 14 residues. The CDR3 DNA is TGCAGCGTTGAAACTGGGCTAGCGGGAGATGAGCAGTTCTTC. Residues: CSVETGLAGDEQFF.

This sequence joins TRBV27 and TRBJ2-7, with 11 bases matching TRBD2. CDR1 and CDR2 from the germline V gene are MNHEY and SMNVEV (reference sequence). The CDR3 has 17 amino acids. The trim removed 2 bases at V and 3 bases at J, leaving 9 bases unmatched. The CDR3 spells CASSLRGTSGSYYEQYF. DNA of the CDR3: TGTGCCAGCAGTTTAAGGGGGACTAGCGGTTCCTACTACGAGCAGTACTTC.

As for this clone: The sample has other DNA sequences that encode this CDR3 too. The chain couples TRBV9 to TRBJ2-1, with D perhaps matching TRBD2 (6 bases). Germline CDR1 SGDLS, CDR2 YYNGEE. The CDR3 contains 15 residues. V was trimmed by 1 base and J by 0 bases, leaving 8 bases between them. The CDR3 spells CASSVMGGSYNEQFF. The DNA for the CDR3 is TGTGCCAGCAGCGTAATGGGAGGCTCCTACAATGAGCAGTTCTTC.

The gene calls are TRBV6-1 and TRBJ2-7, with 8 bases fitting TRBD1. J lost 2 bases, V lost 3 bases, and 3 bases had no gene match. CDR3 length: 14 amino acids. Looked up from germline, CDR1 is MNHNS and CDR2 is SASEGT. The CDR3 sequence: CASSDGTGAYEQYF. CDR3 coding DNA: TGTGCCAGCAGTGATGGGACAGGAGCCTACGAGCAGTACTTC.

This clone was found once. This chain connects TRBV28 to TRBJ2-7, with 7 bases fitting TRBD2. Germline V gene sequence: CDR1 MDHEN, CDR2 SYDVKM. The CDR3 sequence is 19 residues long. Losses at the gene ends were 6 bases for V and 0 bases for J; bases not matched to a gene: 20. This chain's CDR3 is CASSYGWWAPGGSSYEQYF. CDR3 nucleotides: TGTGCCAGCAGCTACGGATGGTGGGCTCCCGGCGGGAGCTCCTACGAGCAGTACTTC.

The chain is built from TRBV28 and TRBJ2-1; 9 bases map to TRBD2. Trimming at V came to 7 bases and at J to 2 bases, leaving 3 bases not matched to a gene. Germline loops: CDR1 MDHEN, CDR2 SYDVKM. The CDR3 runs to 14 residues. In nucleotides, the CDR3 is TGTGCCAGCACCCTAGCGGGGACCTACAATGAGCAGTTCTTC. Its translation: CASTLAGTYNEQFF.

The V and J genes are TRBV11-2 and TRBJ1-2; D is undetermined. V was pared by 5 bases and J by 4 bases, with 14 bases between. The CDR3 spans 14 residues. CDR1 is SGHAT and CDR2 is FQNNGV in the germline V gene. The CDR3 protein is CASSRTNPLYGYTF. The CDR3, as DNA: TGTGCCAGCAGCAGGACCAACCCACTCTATGGCTACACCTTC.

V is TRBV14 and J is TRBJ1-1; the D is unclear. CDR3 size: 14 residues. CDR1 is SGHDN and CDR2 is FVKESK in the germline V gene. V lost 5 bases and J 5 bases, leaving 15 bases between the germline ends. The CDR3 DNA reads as TGTGCCAGCAGCTCATGGAAGGGTGGTACTGAAGCTTTCTTT. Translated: CASSSWKGGTEAFF. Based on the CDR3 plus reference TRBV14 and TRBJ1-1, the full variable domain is EAGVTQFPSHSVIEKGQTVTLRCDPISGHDNLYWYRRVMGKEIKFLLHFVKESKQDESGMPNNRFLAERTGGTYSTLKVQPAELEDSGVYFCASSSWKGGTEAFFGQGTRLTVV.

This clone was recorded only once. The CDR3 sequence: CASSLGLKVADTQYF. In DNA form, the CDR3 reads TGCGCCAGCAGCTTGGGACTGAAAGTCGCAGATACGCAGTATTTT. This sequence joins TRBV5-1 and TRBJ2-3; the D is unclear. CDR1 is SGHRS, CDR2 YFSETQ, per germline. CDR3 size: 15 residues. V lost 0 bases and J lost 4, with 12 bases in between.

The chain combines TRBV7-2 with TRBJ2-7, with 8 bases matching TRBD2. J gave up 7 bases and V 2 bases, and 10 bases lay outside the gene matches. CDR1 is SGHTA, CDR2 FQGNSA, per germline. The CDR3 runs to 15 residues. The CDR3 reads CASSLLGGLAGEQYF. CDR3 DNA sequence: TGTGCCAGCAGCTTATTGGGCGGACTAGCCGGTGAGCAGTACTTC.

In DNA, the CDR3 is TGCGCCAGCAGCTTGCCAGGACAGGTTGGCGAGCAGTACTTC. This encodes CASSLPGQVGEQYF. The rearrangement joins TRBV5-1 to TRBJ2-7, with TRBD1 matching 7 bases. The CDR3 contains 14 residues. V dropped 1 base and J dropped 6; count of bases not matched to a gene: 7. CDR1 SGHRS and CDR2 YFSETQ come from the germline V gene.

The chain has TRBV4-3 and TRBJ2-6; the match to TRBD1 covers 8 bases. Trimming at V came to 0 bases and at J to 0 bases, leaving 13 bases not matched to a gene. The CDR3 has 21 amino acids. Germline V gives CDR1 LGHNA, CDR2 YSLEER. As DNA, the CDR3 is TGCGCCAGCAGCCAAGACCCTGATTGGACAGGGCCCTTCTCTGGGGCCAACGTCCTGACTTTC. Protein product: CASSQDPDWTGPFSGANVLTF.

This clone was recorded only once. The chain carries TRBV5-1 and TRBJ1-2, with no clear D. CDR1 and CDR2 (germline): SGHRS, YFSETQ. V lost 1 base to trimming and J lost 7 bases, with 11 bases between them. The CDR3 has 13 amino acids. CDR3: CASSLTGSLGYTF. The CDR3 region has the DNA TGCGCCAGCAGCTTGACCGGATCGCTTGGCTACACCTTC.

CDR3 loop: CASSAIQAGPQHF. The CDR3 region has the DNA TGTGCCAGCAGTGCAATCCAGGCGGGGCCCCAGCATTTT. V and J are TRBV6-6 and TRBJ1-5; D ambiguous. The CDR3 totals 13 residues. V dropped 5 bases and J dropped 9 bases, with 14 bases sitting between them. Germline loops: CDR1 MNHNY, CDR2 SVGAGI (reference sequence).

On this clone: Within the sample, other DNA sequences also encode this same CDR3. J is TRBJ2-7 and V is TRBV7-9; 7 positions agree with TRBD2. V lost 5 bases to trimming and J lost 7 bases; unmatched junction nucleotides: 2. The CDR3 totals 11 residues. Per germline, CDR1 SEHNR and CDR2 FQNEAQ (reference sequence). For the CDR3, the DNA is TGTGCCAGCAGCCCCGGGGGGGAGCAGTACTTC. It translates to CASSPGGEQYF.

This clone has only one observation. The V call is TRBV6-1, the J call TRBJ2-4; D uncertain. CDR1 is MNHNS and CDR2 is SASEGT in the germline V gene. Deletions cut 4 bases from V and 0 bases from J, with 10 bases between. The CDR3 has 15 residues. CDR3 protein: CASSALPLAKNIQYF. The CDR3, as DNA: TGTGCCAGCAGTGCCTTGCCCCTAGCCAAAAACATTCAGTACTTC.

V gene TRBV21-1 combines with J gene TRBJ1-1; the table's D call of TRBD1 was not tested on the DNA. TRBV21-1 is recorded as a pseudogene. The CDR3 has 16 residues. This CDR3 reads CASSKGTGAAYTEAFF. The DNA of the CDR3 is TGTGCCAGCAGCAAAGGGACAGGGGCCGCATACACTGAAGCTTTCTTT.

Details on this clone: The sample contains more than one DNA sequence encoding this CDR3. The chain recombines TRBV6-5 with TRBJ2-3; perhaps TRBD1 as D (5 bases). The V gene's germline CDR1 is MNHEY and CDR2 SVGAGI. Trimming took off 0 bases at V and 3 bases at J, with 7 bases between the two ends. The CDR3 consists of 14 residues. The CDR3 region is CASSYSPGTDTQYF. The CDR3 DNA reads TGTGCCAGCAGTTACTCGCCAGGGACAGATACGCAGTATTTT.

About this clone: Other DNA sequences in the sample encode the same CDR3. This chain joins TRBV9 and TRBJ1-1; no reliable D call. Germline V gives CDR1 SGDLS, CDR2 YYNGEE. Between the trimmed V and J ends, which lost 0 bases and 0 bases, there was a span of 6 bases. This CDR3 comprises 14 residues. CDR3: CASSVGPVNTEAFF. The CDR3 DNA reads TGTGCCAGCAGCGTAGGTCCGGTGAACACTGAAGCTTTCTTT.

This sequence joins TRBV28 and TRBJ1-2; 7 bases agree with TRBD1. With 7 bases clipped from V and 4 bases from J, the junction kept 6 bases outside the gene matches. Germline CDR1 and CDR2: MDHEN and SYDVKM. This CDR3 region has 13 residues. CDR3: CASKTGKIYGYTF. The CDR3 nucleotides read TGTGCCAGCAAGACAGGGAAGATCTATGGCTACACCTTC.